The rows below give T cell receptor beta chains drawn from one sample of a study of blood T cell repertoires in COVID-19. TCRdb's table, derived via immunoSEQ multiplex PCR, lists solely in-frame clones and lacks some. Of roughly 170,000 clones in the sample, around nine tenths are singletons; the top ten hold 2.7%. The sequencing sample was made of peripheral blood. The origin of the receptors is a man aged 35 to 55 with active or convalescent COVID-19. CDR3s include the opening cysteine and the closing phenylalanine or tryptophan. The D gene is left open where the match is weak. Expanded clones get a size class; other rows say once, few or many, or leave the size out.

14,-,TRBV21-1,-,TRBJ1-5,CASSKGASNQPQHF,TGTGCCAGCAGCAAAGGGGCTAGCAATCAGCCCCAGCATTTT
16,-,TRBV19,once,TRBJ2-4,CASSIDRGGAGNIQYF,TGTGCCAGTAGTATAGATCGAGGGGGGGCGGGAAACATTCAGTACTTC
13,-,TRBV28,-,TRBJ1-2,CASTGAALYGYTF,TGTGCCAGCACAGGGGCCGCACTCTATGGCTACACCTTC
15,TRBD1,TRBV7-9,-,TRBJ1-5,CASSRTGGGNQPQHF,TGTGCCAGCAGCCGAACAGGGGGAGGCAATCAGCCCCAGCATTTT
13,TRBD1,TRBV4-2,-,TRBJ1-4,CASLDRVGEKLFF,TGTGCCAGCCTGGACAGGGTTGGTGAAAAACTGTTTTTT
15,-,TRBV4-3,-,TRBJ1-5,CASSQGPTGYQPQHF,TGCGCCAGCAGCCAAGGGCCAACAGGATATCAGCCCCAGCATTTT
16,-,TRBV4-3,-,TRBJ2-2,CASSQSPTGHTGELFF,TGCGCCAGCAGCCAATCCCCAACAGGGCACACCGGGGAGCTGTTTTTT
13,-,TRBV6-5,-,TRBJ1-1,CASSPGSGTEAFF,TGTGCCAGCAGTCCGGGTTCGGGGACTGAAGCTTTCTTT
14,-,TRBV9,-,TRBJ2-3,CASSEATETDTQYF,TGTGCCAGCAGCGAAGCGACAGAAACAGATACGCAGTATTTT
11,-,TRBV5-4,-,TRBJ2-5,CASSWRETQYF,TGTGCCAGCAGCTGGAGAGAGACCCAGTACTTC
14,TRBD1,TRBV5-1,-,TRBJ1-1,CASGTGGPNTEAFF,TGCGCCAGCGGGACAGGGGGACCGAACACTGAAGCTTTCTTT
12,-,TRBV12-3/TRBV12-4,-,TRBJ2-7,CASARAGYEQYF,TGTGCCAGCGCCCGTGCGGGCTACGAGCAGTACTTC
16,-,TRBV19,-,TRBJ1-3,CASRINRASSGNTIYF,TGTGCCAGTAGGATAAACAGGGCGAGCTCTGGAAACACCATATATTTT
16,-,TRBV4-1,-,TRBJ1-4,CASSQTNSQLNEKLFF,TGCGCCAGCAGCCAAACAAACAGTCAACTTAATGAAAAACTGTTTTTT
15,TRBD1,TRBV28,-,TRBJ1-4,CASSLGGQGGQKLFF,TGTGCCAGCAGTTTGGGGGGACAGGGAGGTCAAAAACTGTTTTTT
14,TRBD2,TRBV6-5,-,TRBJ2-3,CASAVGTMADTQYF,TGTGCCAGCGCCGTCGGGACTATGGCAGATACGCAGTATTTT
13,-,TRBV6-5,once,TRBJ1-5,CATRAGPHQPQHF,TGTGCCACCCGGGCAGGGCCCCATCAGCCCCAGCATTTT
14,-,TRBV2,-,TRBJ1-5,CASSGQVSNQPQHF,TGTGCCAGCAGTGGACAGGTGTCCAATCAGCCCCAGCATTTT
15,TRBD1,TRBV5-4,-,TRBJ1-2,CASSYGTGNNYGYTF,TGTGCCAGCAGCTACGGGACAGGGAATAACTATGGCTACACCTTC
14,-,TRBV5-1,-,TRBJ2-1,CASSPQSSYNEQFF,TGCGCCAGCAGCCCACAGAGCTCCTACAATGAGCAGTTCTTC
16,TRBD2,TRBV7-8,-,TRBJ2-3,CASSLGQRGGTDTQYF,TGTGCCAGCAGCTTAGGACAGCGGGGGGGCACAGATACGCAGTATTTT
13,-,TRBV19,-,TRBJ2-3,CASNLRNTDTQYF,TGTGCCAGTAACTTAAGAAACACAGATACGCAGTATTTT
15,TRBD1,TRBV24-1,-,TRBJ1-6,CATSDPTGPNSPLHF,TGTGCCACCAGTGACCCGACAGGGCCTAATTCACCCCTCCACTTT
15,TRBD1,TRBV2,medium-sized,TRBJ2-3,CASRHRGSMTDTQYF,TGTGCCAGCAGGCACAGGGGGAGCATGACAGATACGCAGTATTTT
11,-,TRBV28,once,TRBJ2-2,CASSFAGELFF,TGTGCCAGCAGTTTCGCCGGGGAGCTGTTTTTT
16,TRBD1,TRBV18,-,TRBJ2-7,CASSPPGTGGSYEQYF,TGTGCCAGCTCACCACCCGGGACAGGGGGCTCCTACGAGCAGTACTTC
12,-,TRBV6-5,-,TRBJ1-1,CASSPLSAEAFF,TGTGCCAGCAGTCCATTGAGCGCTGAAGCTTTCTTT
15,-,TRBV28,medium-sized,TRBJ1-5,CASTPYRNSLQPQHF,TGTGCCAGCACCCCTTACAGAAACTCCCTTCAGCCCCAGCATTTT
16,TRBD1,TRBV4-3,-,TRBJ2-5,CASSQAWTGNEETQYF,TGCGCCAGCAGCCAAGCTTGGACAGGGAATGAGGAGACCCAGTACTTC
15,TRBD2,TRBV9,once,TRBJ2-1,CASSIGTSGGNEQFF,TGTGCCAGCAGCATTGGGACTAGCGGGGGTAATGAGCAGTTCTTC
14,TRBD2,TRBV3-1/TRBV3-2,-,TRBJ2-3,CASSQDSGGNTQYF,TGTGCCAGCAGCCAAGACAGCGGGGGGAATACGCAGTATTTT
16,TRBD2,TRBV4-1,-,TRBJ2-3,CASSQEAGGGADTQYF,TGCGCCAGCAGCCAAGAGGCGGGGGGCGGTGCAGATACGCAGTATTTT